This T cell receptor beta chain was identified in a study of vaccination and CD4 T cells after COVID-19. As for the study in general: Among convalescent patients, a few were sampled at day 14 and at days 161 to 241 post-vaccination.

Study outcomes and limitations: There were relatively few convalescent patients studied, and there were no early post-infection timepoints. Nearly all convalescent vaccine-specific clones, 304 of 307, recognized only SARS-CoV-2 spike.

CDR3 length: 15 residues. Germline trimming cut 6 bases from V and 3 bases from J; bases unmatched to any gene: 11. CDR1 and CDR2 (germline): MNHNS, SASEGT. As for this clonotype: Its antigen remains unknown.

From the PCR reads, TCRdb called clonotypes with MiXCR, one entry per CDR3 protein. The sample records 30,000 to 40,000 distinct CDR3 sequences, around 35% being singletons. Time point in this sample: late sampling 161 to 241 days after vaccination in a few convalescent patients. This receptor was taken from a human donor who had recovered from COVID-19. The specimen was CD4+ T cells from blood, collected about 7 months after SARS-CoV-2 vaccination. The V gene is TRBV6-1, the J gene TRBJ2-7; 7 bases map to TRBD2. CDR3 region: CASRFGSGEFYEQYF. The CDR3 coding sequence is TGTGCCAGCAGATTCGGGAGCGGGGAGTTCTACGAGCAGTACTTC.